A single sample is the source of the 27 T cell receptor beta chains below, sequenced in a study of T cell responses to AZD1222 COVID-19 vaccine. Measured with immunoSEQ multiplex PCR; TCRdb has only the in-frame clones, and not every one. This sample yields about 100,000 clones, of which roughly 86% are seen a single time; over 4% belongs to the top ten. The material sequenced was peripheral blood, taken on day 0 of MenACWY control vaccination. Receptors were obtained from an adult in good health.

Notes on this clone: One end of the junction is discordant with germline, which a read error may explain. The rearrangement uses TRBV24-1 and TRBJ2-7; D perhaps matches TRBD2 (6 bases). The germline gives CDR1 KGHDR, CDR2 SFDVKD. There are 20 residues in the CDR3. CDR3 bases: TGTGCCACCAGTGACGAGCGGGTGAGGGGCCGGAACGTGGCTACGAGCTTTCGTTGTTTC. Its protein is CATSDERVRGRNVATSFRCF.

This chain's CDR3 is CASSYRLASADTQYF. CDR3 DNA: TGTGCCAGCAGTTACAGGCTGGCTAGCGCAGATACGCAGTATTTT. The J gene is TRBJ2-3, the V gene TRBV6-2 or TRBV6-3; the D gene is possibly TRBD2 (6 bases). The CDR3 runs to 15 residues. V lost 2 bases, J lost 4 bases, and 13 bases lay in between. Germline V CDR1 and CDR2: MNHEY, SVGEGT.

The chain combines TRBV5-1 with TRBJ1-4, with D hard to call. The CDR3 spans 15 residues. In germline, CDR1 is SGHRS, CDR2 YFSETQ. V lost 4 bases and J 11 bases, leaving 21 bases between the germline ends. This chain's CDR3 is CASSPRGGLTPKLFF. CDR3 bases: TGCGCCAGCAGCCCGAGAGGAGGCCTGACGCCGAAACTGTTTTTT.

This clone showed up just once. The rearrangement uses TRBV6-2 or TRBV6-3 and TRBJ1-5; perhaps TRBD1 as D (6 bases). The CDR3 contains 16 residues. Germline CDR1 and CDR2: MNHEY and SVGEGT. The germline V and J ends were trimmed by 2 bases and 7 bases, with 18 bases remaining between them. The CDR3 protein is CASSYEGVGGSQPQHF. The CDR3 nucleotides read TGTGCCAGCAGTTACGAAGGTGTAGGGGGTAGCCAGCCCCAGCATTTT.

V and J are TRBV2 and TRBJ2-7, with TRBD1 identical over 9 bases. The V segment lost 10 bases and the J segment 4 bases; nucleotides outside the gene matches: 8. The CDR3 covers 13 residues. Germline CDR1 is SNHLY and CDR2 is FYNNEI. CDR3 protein: CATGGQGSYEQYF. CDR3 coding DNA: TGTGCCACTGGGGGACAGGGATCATACGAGCAGTACTTC. Drawing the rest from reference TRBV2 and TRBJ2-7, the complete variable domain is EPEVTQTPSHQVTQMGQEVILRCVPISNHLYFYWYRQILGQKVEFLVSFYNNEISEKSEIFDDQFSVERPDGSNFTLKIRSTKLEDSAMYFCATGGQGSYEQYFGPGTRLTVT.

J is TRBJ1-1 and V is TRBV19; 8 nucleotides line up with TRBD1. Germline V lookup: CDR1 LNHDA, CDR2 SQIVND (reference sequence). The CDR3 is made up of 13 amino acids. The ends lost 6 bases at V and 4 bases at J; junction bases unmatched: 4. CDR3 in amino acids: CASSRRGLTEAFF. The CDR3 DNA sequence: TGTGCCAGTAGCCGCAGGGGGCTCACTGAAGCTTTCTTT.

The J gene is TRBJ1-1, the V gene TRBV6-5; the D gene is possibly TRBD1 (6 bases). V was cut by 6 bases and J by 7 bases, with 15 bases left in between. CDR1 and CDR2 (germline): MNHEY, SVGAGI. The CDR3 loop spans 13 amino acids. CDR3 sequence: CASRSVGGLEAFF. CDR3 coding DNA: TGTGCCAGCAGGAGTGTAGGGGGGCTTGAAGCTTTCTTT.

The chain links TRBV2 to TRBJ2-3; D might be TRBD2 (6 bases). This CDR3 is 15 amino acids long. Looked up from germline, CDR1 is SNHLY and CDR2 is FYNNEI. V was clipped by 6 bases and J by 6 bases, with 19 bases between them. The CDR3 region has the DNA TGTGCCAGCAGCGCCGAGAGCGGAGGGCAGGATACGCAGTATTTT. It translates to CASSAESGGQDTQYF.

The chain couples TRBV4-1 to TRBJ1-2; 8 nucleotides align to TRBD1. This CDR3 has 15 residues. The germline V gene encodes CDR1 MGHRA and CDR2 YSYEKL. The V and J ends lost 0 bases and 6 bases, in that order; junction bases with no gene match: 6. The CDR3 sequence: CASSQEETTGDGYTF. The CDR3 DNA reads as TGCGCCAGCAGCCAAGAGGAAACGACAGGGGATGGCTACACCTTC.

This chain links TRBV4-3 with TRBJ1-5, with D tentatively TRBD1 (5 bases). The CDR3 is made up of 15 amino acids. The germline V gene has CDR1 LGHNA and CDR2 YSLEER. The ends were cut back, 0 bases at V and 3 bases at J, with 9 bases in the middle. This chain's CDR3 is CASSQDYRINQPQHF. CDR3 bases: TGCGCCAGCAGCCAAGATTACAGGATCAATCAGCCCCAGCATTTT.

V gene TRBV5-1 combines with J gene TRBJ2-2; no clear D. Germline CDR1 reads SGHRS; CDR2 reads YFSETQ. The CDR3 sequence is 15 residues long. V was clipped by 4 bases and J by 0 bases, with 10 bases between them. The CDR3 DNA reads TGCGCCAGCAGCCAGGTAATCGCGAACACCGGGGAGCTGTTTTTT. Its translation is CASSQVIANTGELFF.

The rearrangement links TRBV6-5 to TRBJ2-1; D possibly matches TRBD1 or TRBD2 (5 bases each). CDR1 and CDR2 (germline): MNHEY, SVGAGI. Trimming shortened V by 4 bases and J by 9 bases, and 10 bases separated the two germline ends. CDR3 length equals 12 residues. The DNA for the CDR3 is TGTGCCAGCAGTTTCCGGGACGGTGAGCAGTTCTTC. The encoded protein is CASSFRDGEQFF.

This clone was recorded once. The chain links TRBV7-9 to TRBJ2-5, with D tentatively TRBD1 (6 bases). The ends were cut back, 0 bases at V and 2 bases at J, with 7 bases in the middle. The CDR3 runs to 14 residues. Germline V gene sequence: CDR1 SEHNR, CDR2 FQNEAQ (reference sequence). CDR3 in DNA: TGTGCCAGCAGCTTAGCAACAGGGCAAGAGACCCAGTACTTC. Protein product: CASSLATGQETQYF.

This chain joins TRBV29-1 and TRBJ1-1; weak D call: TRBD1 (5 bases). The germline CDR1 and CDR2 sequences are SQVTM and ANQGSEA. Trimming removed 4 bases at V and 9 bases at J, with 18 bases between. The CDR3 loop spans 13 amino acids. CDR3 DNA sequence: TGCAGCGTTGTCAGAGGAGAGGGGCAGCAAGCTTTCTTT. Its protein product is CSVVRGEGQQAFF. Full variable domain (rest looked up from reference TRBV29-1 and TRBJ1-1): SAVISQKPSRDICQRGTSLTIQCQVDSQVTMMFWYRQQPGQSLTLIATANQGSEATYESGFVIDKFPISRPNLTFSTLTVSNMSPEDSSIYLCSVVRGEGQQAFFGQGTRLTVV.

V and J are TRBV7-2 and TRBJ1-1, with D possibly being TRBD1 (5 bases). The V gene lost 4 bases and the J gene lost 4 bases, with 13 bases spanning the gap. This CDR3 has 14 amino acids. In germline, CDR1 is SGHTA, CDR2 FQGNSA. DNA of the CDR3: TGTGCCAGCAGCTGGGACGGCGAAGTCACTGAAGCTTTCTTT. Translating gives CASSWDGEVTEAFF.

This chain links TRBV19 with TRBJ1-2; D is unclear. The CDR3 sequence is 14 residues long. CDR1 and CDR2 (germline): LNHDA, SQIVND (reference sequence). V was clipped by 8 bases and J by 4 bases, with 17 bases between them. DNA for the CDR3: TGTGCCAGTGGAAGGACCGCAGAAATCTATGGCTACACCTTC. As protein: CASGRTAEIYGYTF. Full variable domain (remainder filled in from reference TRBV19 and TRBJ1-2): DGGITQSPKYLFRKEGQNVTLSCEQNLNHDAMYWYRQDPGQGLRLIYYSQIVNDFQKGDIAEGYSVSREKKESFPLTVTSAQKNPTAFYLCASGRTAEIYGYTFGSGTRLTVV.

V is TRBV4-1 and J is TRBJ1-5, with D unclear. This CDR3 has 13 residues. Between the trimmed V and J ends, which lost 3 bases and 6 bases, there was a span of 9 bases. CDR1 is MGHRA, CDR2 YSYEKL, per germline. The CDR3 sequence is CASSQARTQPQHF. For the CDR3, the DNA is TGCGCCAGCAGCCAGGCGAGGACTCAGCCCCAGCATTTT.

CDR3 DNA: TGCGCCAGCAGGGACGGTAGGGGGGCCCAAGAGACCCAGTACTTC. As protein: CASRDGRGAQETQYF. The V call is TRBV5-1, the J call TRBJ2-5, with D perhaps being TRBD1 or TRBD2 (6 bases each). This CDR3 is 15 amino acids long. Germline V lookup: CDR1 SGHRS, CDR2 YFSETQ. V shed 5 bases and J shed 1 base, with 15 bases lying between them.

The chain carries TRBV28 and TRBJ1-5; D call uncertain. CDR3 length: 16 amino acids. CDR1 and CDR2 from the germline V gene are MDHEN and SYDVKM. The V gene lost 2 bases and the J gene lost 2 bases, with 13 bases spanning the gap. In nucleotides, the CDR3 is TGTGCCAGCAGTTTAGTTGAGGGCCGTGGCAATCAGCCCCAGCATTTT. This gives the protein CASSLVEGRGNQPQHF.

The chain uses TRBV3-1 (or the pseudogene TRBV3-2) and TRBJ1-4, with D tentatively TRBD1 (6 bases). Deletions cut 4 bases from V and 7 bases from J, with 16 bases between. CDR3 length: 15 amino acids. The V gene's germline CDR1 is LGHDT and CDR2 YNNKEL (reference sequence). CDR3 residues: CASSPRGGGSEKLFF. The CDR3, as DNA: TGTGCCAGCAGCCCTCGAGGGGGGGGGAGTGAAAAACTGTTTTTT.

The CDR3: CASRASGNNEQFF. Here the CDR3 DNA reads TGTGCCAGCAGGGCTAGCGGGAACAATGAGCAGTTCTTC. The chain is built from TRBV6-4 and TRBJ2-1; 9 bases align to TRBD2. This CDR3 spans 13 amino acids. Trimming at V came to 6 bases and at J to 5 bases, leaving 2 bases not matched to a gene. Germline V gene data show CDR1 as MRHNA and CDR2 as SNTAGT.

V usage is TRBV7-7 and J usage is TRBJ2-3; 11 positions agree with TRBD1. Germline values: CDR1 SSHAT, CDR2 FNYEAQ (reference sequence). V was pared by 5 bases and J by 6 bases, with 4 bases of the junction left unmatched. The CDR3 is 14 amino acids. CDR3 sequence: CASSVGTGGDTQYF. As DNA, the CDR3 is TGTGCCAGCAGCGTTGGGACAGGGGGGGATACGCAGTATTTT. Combining the CDR3 with reference TRBV7-7 and TRBJ2-3 gives the whole variable domain GAGVSQSPRYKVTKRGQDVTLRCDPISSHATLYWYQQALGQGPEFLTYFNYEAQPDKSGLPSDRFSAERPEGSISTLTIQRTEQRDSAMYRCASSVGTGGDTQYFGPGTRLTVL.

This chain uses TRBV7-2 with TRBJ1-4, with unresolved D. The CDR3 loop spans 16 amino acids. Germline V gene sequence: CDR1 SGHTA, CDR2 FQGNSA. V dropped 1 base and J dropped 8 bases, with 17 bases sitting between them. The CDR3 region has the DNA TGTGCCAGCAGCTTAGAAGGGCGGACGTACGAGGAAAAACTGTTTTTT. Translation gives CASSLEGRTYEEKLFF.

This clone showed up just once. The chain joins TRBV6-5 to TRBJ2-3; D gene ambiguous. The CDR3 totals 15 residues. The germline gives CDR1 MNHEY, CDR2 SVGAGI. Between the trimmed V and J ends, which lost 0 bases and 2 bases, there was a span of 9 bases. The CDR3 DNA sequence: TGTGCCAGCAGTTACTCCTACGTTACCACAGATACGCAGTATTTT. It encodes CASSYSYVTTDTQYF.

As to this clone: This specimen includes other DNA sequences encoding the same CDR3. CDR3 nucleotides: TGTGCCAGCAGTTACTCCGGGACAGGGGATGAAAAACTGTTTTTT. Its protein product is CASSYSGTGDEKLFF. The chain has TRBV6-5 and TRBJ1-4; TRBD1 matches 10 bases. The V gene's germline CDR1 is MNHEY and CDR2 SVGAGI. The junction had 1 base not matched to a gene; V was cut back by 0 bases and J by 6 bases. The CDR3 runs to 15 residues.

The rearrangement links TRBV15 to TRBJ1-5; D unclear. Germline CDR1 reads LNHNV; CDR2 reads YYDKDF (reference sequence). V was shortened by 3 bases and J by 8 bases, with 14 bases between the two germline ends. The length of the CDR3 is 14 residues. DNA of the CDR3: TGTGCCACCAGCAGGGACCTCGGTGAGGAGCCCCAGCATTTT. Its protein is CATSRDLGEEPQHF.

The chain couples TRBV7-2 to TRBJ2-1, with D tentatively TRBD1 or TRBD2 (7 bases each). The CDR3 is 14 residues long. CDR1 is SGHTA, CDR2 FQGNSA, per germline. V was shortened by 3 bases and J by 4 bases, with 10 bases between the two germline ends. Written as DNA, the CDR3 is TGTGCCAGCAGCTTCAGGGGGGGGTACAATGAGCAGTTCTTC. Encoded protein: CASSFRGGYNEQFF.